This entry is about one T cell receptor beta chain. Its antigen is currently unknown. This CDR3 is 16 amino acids long. Germline V gene data show CDR1 as SGDLS and CDR2 as YYNGEE. V lost 0 bases to trimming and J lost 4 bases, with 15 bases between them. The PCR had 60 Vbeta and 13 Jbeta primers. Profiling relied on immunoSEQ multiplex PCR, and the TCRdb table lists in-frame clones only, not all of them. The table has under 200,000 clones, around 79% seen once. This sample is part of a study of cytomegalovirus exposure and HLA in healthy donors. Regarding the study as a whole: The sole available immune exposure information was CMV serostatus. By a later analysis, the bulk of CMV-associated TCR beta chains appeared HLA-restricted. As a later analysis showed, several of the most significant clusters appeared to be linked to common viral pathogens.

This receptor was identified in a man aged 18 to 29 in good health and CMV-seronegative. The sequenced material came from PBMCs. This rearrangement joins TRBV9 to TRBJ2-3; D gene unclear. CDR3 sequence: CASSVVARGGPDTQYF. CDR3 coding DNA: TGTGCCAGCAGCGTAGTTGCTAGAGGTGGCCCAGATACGCAGTATTTT.